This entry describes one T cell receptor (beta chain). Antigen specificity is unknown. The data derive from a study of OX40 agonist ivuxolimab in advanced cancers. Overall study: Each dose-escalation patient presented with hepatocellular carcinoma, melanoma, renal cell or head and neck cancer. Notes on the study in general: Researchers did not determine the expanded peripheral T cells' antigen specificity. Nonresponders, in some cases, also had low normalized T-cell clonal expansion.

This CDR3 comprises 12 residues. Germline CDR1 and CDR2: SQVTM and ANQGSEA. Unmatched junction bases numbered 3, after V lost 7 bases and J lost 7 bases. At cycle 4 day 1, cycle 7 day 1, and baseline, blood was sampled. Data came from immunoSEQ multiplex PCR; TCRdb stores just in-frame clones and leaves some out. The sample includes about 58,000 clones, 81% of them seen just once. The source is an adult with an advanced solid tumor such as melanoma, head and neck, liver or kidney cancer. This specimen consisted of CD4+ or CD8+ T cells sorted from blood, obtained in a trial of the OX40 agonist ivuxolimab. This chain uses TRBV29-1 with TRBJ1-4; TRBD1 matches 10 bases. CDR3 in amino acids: CSARTGGEKLFF. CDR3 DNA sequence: TGCAGCGCCCGGACAGGGGGTGAAAAACTGTTTTTT.